This TCR beta chain was documented in a study of cytomegalovirus exposure and HLA in healthy donors. Germline CDR1 and CDR2: SGHRS and YFSETQ. The CDR3 totals 14 residues. Trimming left V 7 bases short and J 8 bases short, with 19 bases between. A multiplex PCR was run with 60 Vbeta primers and 13 Jbeta primers. Clones were sequenced by immunoSEQ multiplex PCR, and TCRdb holds only the in-frame ones, with some missing. The data contain 150,000 to 200,000 clones, around nine tenths of them singletons. The receptor was isolated from a woman in her late teens or twenties in good health and CMV-seronegative. The sample comprised PBMCs. V usage is TRBV5-1 and J usage is TRBJ2-1; tentative D call: TRBD2 (6 bases). The CDR3 DNA follows: TGCGCCAGCTCTCGGGACTGGGGTCTCGATGAGCAGTTCTTC. Protein: CASSRDWGLDEQFF. Filled out from reference TRBV5-1 and TRBJ2-1, the complete variable domain reads KAGVTQTPRYLIKTRGQQVTLSCSPISGHRSVSWYQQTPGQGLQFLFEYFSETQRNKGNFPGRFSGRQFSNSRSEMNVSTLELGDSALYLCASSRDWGLDEQFFGPGTRLTVL.